This TCR beta chain was profiled in a study of T cells after posttransplantation cyclophosphamide (dated by TCRdb to 2015 to 2016). Regarding the study in general: Using TRB sequencing, the study followed how the T cell repertoire reconstituted after myeloablative bone marrow transplantation in which posttransplantation cyclophosphamide served as GVHD prophylaxis. Samples from some 40 PTCy-treated patients, along with samples from approximately 15 of their related bone marrow donors, underwent antigen receptor sequencing. Blood from all 35 or so PTCy patients who had 1-year posttransplant specimens underwent TRB sequencing. In 3 patients, up to about 3 additional blood samples taken between 2 and 5.2 years after transplant also underwent TRB sequencing, as did pretransplant blood from 4 patients. Because TRA and TRB clonality were tightly correlated in 8 or 9 samples, subsequent TCR analyses were focused on TRB only. Public TRB sequences were queried against a database of over 3,600 sequences associated with responses to pathogens, tumor antigens, self-antigens and alloantigens.

TRB sequencing was run on genomic DNA with either the immunoSEQ assay at survey resolution or the hsTCRB kit. Per the source publication's procedure: The immunoSEQ software was used for initial read processing, and the LymphoSeq R package was used for repertoire analyses. Clonality was calculated as 1 minus normalized Shannon entropy, and the Gini coefficient was also calculated for each TRB dataset. Phenotypes of unsorted samples were inferred by mapping TRB sequences from sorted subsets of the recipient or donor onto the same recipient's unsorted samples. TCRdb provides this immuneACCESS table in a form limited to in-frame rearrangements. Some clones are lacking; in checked studies, under half of them reflect an unresolved V gene, and why the rest are absent is not known. For V, J and clone size, that table is used; D and trimming come from the DNA. The sample table records 12,000 or so clones; around 81% of these occur just once. Over 3.5% of the sample belongs to the ten largest clones.

Results and caveats for the whole study, not just this receptor: At 1-2 months, donor-recipient similarity was low but rose over the first year, and the later blood repertoires were often dominated by donor CD8+ memory clones. Across 45 or so patients, TRB clonality was highly associated with recipient CMV seropositivity and CMV reactivation, and PTCy diversity was similar to diversity in CNI/methotrexate controls. The TRB repertoires of T cells infiltrating skin or GI tract showed only limited overlap with the TRB repertoires of T cells in blood.

The junction shows trimming of 8 bases on V and 2 bases on J, plus 13 bases between the germline ends. The CDR3 goes from the cysteine to the phenylalanine over 13 residues. The only DNA kept is the CDR3, 39 bases in frame from the first base. CDR1 SNHLY and CDR2 FYNNEI were looked up in the germline V gene. Concerning this clone: The antigen this receptor binds is unknown. Base qualities are not recorded, but no much larger clone differs from it by a single base.

The control group consisted of over 10 patients who received myeloablative marrow transplants with methotrexate plus a calcineurin inhibitor and who were sampled 1 year after transplant. Peripheral blood and bone marrow mononuclear cells were isolated by Ficoll-Hypaque density centrifugation and cryopreserved. This chain is built from TRBV2 and TRBJ2-7; the D segment could be TRBD1, given 5 matching bases. The receptor was isolated from a male patient in his 30s who received an allogeneic stem cell transplant from an unrelated donor, was CMV-positive, and had acute GVHD only. Following a transplant, some T lymphocytes may have been derived from the graft donor. Sequences were derived from PBMCs, sampled about 380 days after allogeneic stem cell transplant with calcineurin inhibitor and methotrexate. For the CDR3, the sequence is CASGMGPTYEQYF. The nucleotides read TGTGCCAGCGGGATGGGGCCCACCTACGAGCAGTACTTC.